This T cell receptor beta chain is from a study of blood T cell repertoires in COVID-19. Per the germline V gene, CDR1 is ENHRY and CDR2 is SYGVKD. The CDR3 spans 12 residues. V was cut by 5 bases and J by 5 bases, with 10 bases left in between. Some clones are missing from TCRdb's copy, which holds only in-frame ones; the method was immunoSEQ multiplex PCR. Counted here are more than 95,000 clones, roughly four fifths occurring once; the ten biggest clones make up around 4.8%. This chain uses TRBV10-3 with TRBJ2-7; possibly TRBD1 for D (5 bases). This TCR was sampled from a man between 60 and 75 years old with acute or convalescent COVID-19. The specimen was peripheral blood. This CDR3 is CAISRTIDEQYF. DNA of the CDR3: TGTGCCATCAGTCGGACAATAGACGAGCAGTACTTC.